These 21 T cell receptor beta chains were all obtained from the same sample, sequenced in a study of cytomegalovirus exposure and HLA in healthy donors. PCR used 60 Vbeta primers and 13 Jbeta primers. The repertoire was sequenced with immunoSEQ multiplex PCR; TCRdb's copy has only in-frame clones and lacks some. The repertoire holds about 190,000 clones, with over 80% as singletons. Specimen: PBMCs. The receptors derive from a man younger than 40 in good health and CMV-seronegative.

This chain joins TRBV29-1 and TRBJ2-1; D gene uncertain. The CDR3 is made up of 11 amino acids. The germline V gene has CDR1 SQVTM and CDR2 ANQGSEA. Deletions cut 7 bases from V and 7 bases from J, with 11 bases between. The DNA for the CDR3 is TGCAGCGCAGAACGGGTGAATGAGCAGTTCTTC. Translated, it gives CSAERVNEQFF.

The chain joins TRBV28 to TRBJ2-7, with 7 bases lining up with TRBD2. The CDR3 loop spans 15 amino acids. The J segment lost 0 bases and the V segment lost 2 bases, leaving 4 bases of the junction unmatched. Germline CDR1 MDHEN, CDR2 SYDVKM. The CDR3 DNA is TGTGCCAGCAGTTTAGGGCGGGGGAGCTCCTACGAGCAGTACTTC. This sequence encodes CASSLGRGSSYEQYF. Drawing the rest from reference TRBV28 and TRBJ2-7, the complete variable domain is DVKVTQSSRYLVKRTGEKVFLECVQDMDHENMFWYRQDPGLGLRLIYFSYDVKMKEKGDIPEGYSVSREKKERFSLILESASTNQTSMYLCASSLGRGSSYEQYFGPGTRLTVT.

This chain connects TRBV5-4 to TRBJ1-1; the D gene is possibly TRBD1 (6 bases). This CDR3 is built from 14 residues. Germline V gives CDR1 SGHNT, CDR2 YYREEE (reference sequence). Trimming took 4 bases from V and 4 from J, leaving 14 bases between them. This chain's CDR3 is CASSGEQGRTEAFF. Here the CDR3 DNA reads TGTGCCAGCAGCGGCGAACAGGGACGCACTGAAGCTTTCTTT.

The chain uses TRBV28 and TRBJ1-2; TRBD1 matches at 8 bases. The germline gives CDR1 MDHEN, CDR2 SYDVKM. Germline trimming cut 5 bases from V and 3 bases from J; bases unmatched to any gene: 17. The CDR3 extends over 18 amino acids. The CDR3 is CASSAEVLGTGHYYGYTF. The CDR3, as DNA: TGTGCCAGCAGTGCCGAGGTCCTCGGGACAGGACACTACTATGGCTACACCTTC.

The chain combines TRBV6-5 with TRBJ1-3, with D unclear. Germline CDR1 is MNHEY and CDR2 is SVGAGI. This CDR3 comprises 11 residues. V shed 5 bases and J shed 4 bases, with 3 bases lying between them. The CDR3 sequence: CASSVGNTIYF. CDR3 bases: TGTGCCAGCAGTGTAGGAAACACCATATATTTT.

The chain combines TRBV7-9 with TRBJ2-7; D gene ambiguous. CDR1 SEHNR and CDR2 FQNEAQ come from the germline V gene (reference sequence). Trimming left V 3 bases short and J 3 bases short, with 9 bases between. The CDR3 consists of 13 residues. CDR3 region: CASSLVANYEQYF. CDR3 DNA: TGTGCCAGCAGCTTGGTGGCCAACTACGAGCAGTACTTC.

V is TRBV7-9 and J is TRBJ1-4; TRBD1 might be the D (5 bases). V was cut by 5 bases and J by 7 bases, with 11 bases left in between. Per the germline V gene, CDR1 is SEHNR and CDR2 is FQNEAQ (reference sequence). The CDR3 runs to 13 residues. The CDR3: CASSAGGREKLFF. The CDR3 DNA sequence: TGTGCCAGCAGCGCCGGGGGACGTGAAAAACTGTTTTTT.

This chain connects TRBV4-3 to TRBJ1-5, with D possibly TRBD1 on 5 matching bases. Trimming stripped 0 bases from V and 3 bases from J, with 12 bases between. Germline V gene data show CDR1 as LGHNA and CDR2 as YSLEER. This CDR3 has 16 residues. CDR3 DNA: TGCGCCAGCAGCCAAGAGGTTACAGGAGTCAATCAGCCCCAGCATTTT. It translates to CASSQEVTGVNQPQHF.

The rearrangement links TRBV5-5 to TRBJ1-3; TRBD1 agrees at 10 bases. Germline V gene sequence: CDR1 SGHKS, CDR2 YYEKEE (reference sequence). This CDR3 spans 15 amino acids. Trimming removed 4 bases from V and 3 bases from J; junction bases left unmatched: 4. CDR3 sequence reads: CASSHDRGLGNTIYF. The DNA of the CDR3 is TGTGCCAGCAGCCATGACAGGGGGCTTGGAAACACCATATATTTT.

The V gene is TRBV7-9, the J gene TRBJ1-2, with D unclear. Germline V lookup: CDR1 SEHNR, CDR2 FQNEAQ (reference sequence). The V and J ends lost 1 base and 8 bases respectively, with 11 bases between them. The CDR3 length is 13 residues. DNA of the CDR3: TGTGCCAGCAGCTTAGGATACTCAGGAGGCTACACCTTC. It is translated as CASSLGYSGGYTF.

This clone turned up a few times. The CDR3 loop reads CASSPGTSGAREQYF. The CDR3, as DNA: TGTGCCAGCAGCCCGGGGACTAGCGGGGCGAGGGAGCAGTACTTC. The chain employs TRBV7-8 and TRBJ2-7, with TRBD2 matching over 13 bases. The V segment lost 5 bases and the J segment 7 bases; nucleotides outside the gene matches: 8. Germline V gives CDR1 SGHVS, CDR2 FQNEAQ. The CDR3 consists of 15 residues.

The chain is built from TRBV19 and TRBJ2-7; 7 bases line up with TRBD1. The CDR3 runs to 15 residues. Germline CDR1 is LNHDA and CDR2 is SQIVND (reference sequence). The V segment lost 5 bases and the J segment 2 bases; nucleotides outside the gene matches: 9. DNA for the CDR3: TGTGCCAGTAGTTATTCCCGCGACAGGGCCTACGAGCAGTACTTC. As protein: CASSYSRDRAYEQYF.

CDR3 sequence (DNA): TGTGCCAGCAGGGATACAGGGGAAAGCGGCTACACCTTC. This encodes CASRDTGESGYTF. The chain carries TRBV6-1 and TRBJ1-2; 7 positions match TRBD1. CDR1 MNHNS and CDR2 SASEGT come from the germline V gene. The CDR3 totals 13 residues. Unmatched junction bases numbered 9, after V lost 6 bases and J lost 8 bases.

The chain recombines TRBV5-6 with TRBJ1-3; TRBD1 aligns across 8 bases. The CDR3 totals 14 residues. Germline assignment: CDR1 SGHDT and CDR2 YYEEEE. The V segment lost 4 bases and the J segment 2 bases; nucleotides outside the gene matches: 2. The CDR3 bases are TGTGCCAGCAGCCCGGACAGGGCTGGAAACACCATATATTTT. This codes for CASSPDRAGNTIYF.

The genes are TRBV9 and TRBJ2-7; 8 bases match TRBD2. This CDR3 is built from 16 residues. Germline CDR1 and CDR2: SGDLS and YYNGEE. Losses at the gene ends were 4 bases for V and 1 base for J; bases not matched to a gene: 10. CDR3 in DNA: TGTGCCAGCAGCCTCCGAGGAGCGGGAGAGTCCTACGAGCAGTACTTC. It yields the protein CASSLRGAGESYEQYF.

This rearrangement joins TRBV6-1 to TRBJ1-2, with D possibly TRBD1 on 6 matching bases. Germline CDR1 and CDR2: MNHNS and SASEGT. The CDR3 spans 15 residues. V dropped 6 bases and J dropped 6 bases, with 20 bases sitting between them. DNA for the CDR3: TGTGCCAGCAGCGGTGGAGCTACAGGGACTAATGGCTACACCTTC. Protein sequence: CASSGGATGTNGYTF.

The J gene is TRBJ1-5, the V gene TRBV27; maybe TRBD1 (5 bases). V dropped 2 bases and J dropped 3 bases, with 8 bases sitting between them. Germline-derived CDR1 and CDR2 are MNHEY and SMNVEV (reference sequence). The CDR3 sequence is 14 residues long. CDR3 residues: CASSLAGSNQPQHF. The DNA of the CDR3 is TGTGCCAGCAGTTTAGCAGGGTCCAATCAGCCCCAGCATTTT.

The rearrangement joins TRBV9 to TRBJ2-5; 8 nucleotides match TRBD2. The V gene end was trimmed by 0 bases and the J gene end by 3 bases; junction bases not matched to a gene: 4. Germline V CDR1 and CDR2: SGDLS, YYNGEE. The CDR3 is made up of 15 amino acids. This CDR3 is CASSVVTSAKETQYF. The CDR3 coding sequence is TGTGCCAGCAGCGTAGTGACTAGCGCTAAAGAGACCCAGTACTTC.

This clone was seen once. In the same sample, other DNA sequences code for this CDR3. This chain uses TRBV18 with TRBJ2-7; 8 nucleotides line up with TRBD1. V was clipped by 3 bases and J by 1 base; unmatched bases: 2. Germline CDR1 is KGHSH and CDR2 is LQKENI. The CDR3 length is 14 residues. The DNA for the CDR3 is TGTGCCAGCTCACCGGGGACAGGTTCCTACGAGCAGTACTTC. Protein product: CASSPGTGSYEQYF.

This clone has only one observation. The chain combines TRBV18 with TRBJ1-3, with TRBD1 as a possible D gene (6 bases). The V end was cut by 6 bases, the J end by 0 bases, with 12 bases between. There are 15 residues in the CDR3. Germline V gene lookup returns CDR1 KGHSH and CDR2 LQKENI. CDR3 in DNA: TGTGCCAGCTCTCGGGGGGGGCTCTCTGGAAACACCATATATTTT. Protein sequence: CASSRGGLSGNTIYF.

The rearrangement uses TRBV7-8 and TRBJ2-3, with 8 positions matching TRBD2. V lost 1 base, J lost 6 bases, and 9 bases stayed unmatched. This CDR3 region has 16 residues. CDR1 is SGHVS, CDR2 FQNEAQ, per germline. DNA of the CDR3: TGTGCCAGCAGCTTAGTCGGGAGGGCCAGTGGGGATACGCAGTATTTT. It specifies CASSLVGRASGDTQYF.